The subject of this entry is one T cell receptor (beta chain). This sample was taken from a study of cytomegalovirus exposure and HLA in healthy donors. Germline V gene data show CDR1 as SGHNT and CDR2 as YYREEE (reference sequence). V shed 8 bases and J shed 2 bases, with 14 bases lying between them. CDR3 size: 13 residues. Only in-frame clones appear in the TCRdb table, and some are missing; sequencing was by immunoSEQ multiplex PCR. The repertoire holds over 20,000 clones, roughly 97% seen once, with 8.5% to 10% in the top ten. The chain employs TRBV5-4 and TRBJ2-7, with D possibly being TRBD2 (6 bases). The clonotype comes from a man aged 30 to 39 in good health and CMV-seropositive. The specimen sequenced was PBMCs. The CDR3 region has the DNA TGTGCCAGGAACCGGGACTTAACCTACGAGCAGTACTTC. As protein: CARNRDLTYEQYF.